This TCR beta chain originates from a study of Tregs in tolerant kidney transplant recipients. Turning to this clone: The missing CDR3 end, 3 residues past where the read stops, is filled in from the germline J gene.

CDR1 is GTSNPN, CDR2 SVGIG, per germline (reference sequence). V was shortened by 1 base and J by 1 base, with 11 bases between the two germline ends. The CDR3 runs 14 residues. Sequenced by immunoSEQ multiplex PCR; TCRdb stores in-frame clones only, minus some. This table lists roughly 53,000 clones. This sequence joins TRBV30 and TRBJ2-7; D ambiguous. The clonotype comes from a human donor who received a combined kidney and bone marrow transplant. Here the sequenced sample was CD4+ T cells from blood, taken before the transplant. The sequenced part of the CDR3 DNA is TGTGCCTGGAGTGAAGGTGTCCTTTCCTACGAG. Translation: CAWSEGVLSYE. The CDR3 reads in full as CAWSEGVLSYEQYF.